This TCR beta chain was recovered during a study of blood T cell repertoires in COVID-19. During active infection, Seattle patients enrolled and were then monitored through disease. Germline trimming cut 5 bases from V and 8 bases from J; bases unmatched to any gene: 2. The V gene's germline CDR1 is SNHLY and CDR2 FYNNEI. This CDR3 is built from 11 residues. Profiling relied on immunoSEQ multiplex PCR, and the TCRdb table lists in-frame clones only, not all of them. The sample carries fewer than 700,000 clones, roughly 91% recorded once. This receptor was obtained from a woman in her forties or fifties with COVID-19, enrolled during active disease. The V call is TRBV2, the J call TRBJ1-2; 7 bases align to TRBD1. Material: peripheral blood. The CDR3 region has the DNA TGTGCCAGCAGTTCCAGGGGGGGCTACACCTTC. This codes for CASSSRGGYTF.